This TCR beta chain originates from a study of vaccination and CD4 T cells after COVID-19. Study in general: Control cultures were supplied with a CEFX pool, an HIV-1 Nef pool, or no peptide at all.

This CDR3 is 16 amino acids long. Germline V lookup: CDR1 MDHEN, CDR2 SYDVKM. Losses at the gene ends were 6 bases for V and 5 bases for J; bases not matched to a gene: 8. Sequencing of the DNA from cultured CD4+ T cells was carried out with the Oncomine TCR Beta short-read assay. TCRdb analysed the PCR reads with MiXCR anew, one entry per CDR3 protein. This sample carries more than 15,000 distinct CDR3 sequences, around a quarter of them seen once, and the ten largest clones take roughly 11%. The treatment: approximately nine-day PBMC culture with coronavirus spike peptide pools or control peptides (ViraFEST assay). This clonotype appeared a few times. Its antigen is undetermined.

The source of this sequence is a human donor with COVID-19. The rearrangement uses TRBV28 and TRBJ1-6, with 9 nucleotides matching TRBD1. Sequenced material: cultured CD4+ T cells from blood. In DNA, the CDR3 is TGTGCCAGCAGCACTCCGGGACAGGGAAATAATTCACCCCTCCACTTT. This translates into CASSTPGQGNNSPLHF.